This TCR beta chain was recorded in a study of metastatic and nonmetastatic thyroid tumors. Study context: Blood and tumor or nodule tissue repertoires from malignant and benign thyroid patients were compared.

Under the authors' procedure: For papillary thyroid cancer, a distant-metastasis classifier was constructed from CDR3 differences observed across clinicopathological groups. Using MiXCR, TCRdb reanalyzed the PCR reads. V and J calls and clone size were set by TCRdb, not the authors. Counted here are approximately 17,000 clones, about 23% occurring once; the ten biggest clones make up over 9.5%. This CDR3 is built from 13 residues. The V gene's germline CDR1 is SGHRS and CDR2 YFSETQ. V lost 5 bases to trimming and J lost 7 bases; unmatched junction nucleotides: 7. Prior to thyroid surgery, none of the patients had received any treatment. On this clone itself: Its antigen is currently unknown.

Study observations and caveats: The reported finding was significantly higher TCR beta diversity in malignant thyroid tumors relative to benign nodules, in blood and tumor.

This sequence was found in a male donor with papillary thyroid cancer or a benign thyroid nodule (not recorded which). Some clones in this sample may be carry-over from other donors' samples. V usage is TRBV5-1 and J usage is TRBJ2-7, with 9 bases that match TRBD2. Sequenced material: blood. This chain's CDR3 is CASRASGTGEQYF. In nucleotides, the CDR3 is TGCGCCAGCAGGGCTAGCGGGACGGGTGAGCAGTACTTC. The variable domain in full, completed from reference TRBV5-1 and TRBJ2-7, reads KAGVTQTPRYLIKTRGQQVTLSCSPISGHRSVSWYQQTPGQGLQFLFEYFSETQRNKGNFPGRFSGRQFSNSRSEMNVSTLELGDSALYLCASRASGTGEQYFGPGTRLTVT.